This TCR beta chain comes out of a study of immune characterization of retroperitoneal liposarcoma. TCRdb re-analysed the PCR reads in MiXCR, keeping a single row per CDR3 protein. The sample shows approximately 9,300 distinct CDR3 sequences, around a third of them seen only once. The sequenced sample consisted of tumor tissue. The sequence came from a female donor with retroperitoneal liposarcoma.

CDR3 DNA sequence: TGCGCCAGCAGCAGGGGCTACGAGCAGTACTTC. Encoded protein: CASSRGYEQYF. The rearrangement uses TRBV10-1 and TRBJ2-1, with a tentative D call TRBD1 (6 bases). The assigned J gene may be wrong: the sequence end matches TRBJ2-7 better. Germline V lookup: CDR1 WNHNN, CDR2 SYGVQD (reference sequence). This CDR3 is 11 amino acids long.